The 27 T cell receptor beta chains reported below all come from one sample, sequenced in a study of Ad26.COV2.S vaccination and SARS-CoV-2 variants. Produced via immunoSEQ multiplex PCR; TCRdb's table is partial and in-frame only. The table shows 350,000 to 500,000 clones, with 89% occurring only once. The treatment: around 19 received Ad26.COV2.S at low or high dose, single or two shots; about 5 received placebo; per-sample allocation not given. The samples were gathered on day 63 after the first injection of vaccine or placebo. This specimen consisted of peripheral blood, obtained in a trial of Ad26.COV2.S vaccine versus placebo. These receptors were collected from a person between 18 and 60 years old who received the Ad26.COV2.S COVID-19 vaccine or a placebo.

The J gene is TRBJ1-2, the V gene TRBV6-2 or TRBV6-3, with 11 bases matching TRBD1. Germline V gives CDR1 MNHEY, CDR2 SVGEGT. The CDR3 has 18 amino acids. Trimming removed 2 bases from V and 1 base from J; junction bases left unmatched: 9. CDR3 nucleotides: TGTGCCAGCAGTTACCAAAAGGACAGGGGGCCGTTTAACTATGGCTACACCTTC. Amino acids: CASSYQKDRGPFNYGYTF.

This sequence joins TRBV18 and TRBJ1-4, with D perhaps TRBD1 (6 bases). CDR3 length: 13 residues. Germline assignment: CDR1 KGHSH and CDR2 LQKENI. V was cut by 5 bases and J by 7 bases, with 11 bases left in between. The CDR3 nucleotides read TGTGCCAGCTCAGCCACGGACAGTGAAAAACTGTTTTTT. This sequence encodes CASSATDSEKLFF.

The rearrangement links TRBV2 to TRBJ2-1; 8 bases match TRBD2. This CDR3 has 17 amino acids. CDR1 SNHLY and CDR2 FYNNEI come from the germline V gene. Germline trimming cut 4 bases from V and 4 bases from J; bases unmatched to any gene: 12. CDR3 in DNA: TGTGCCAGCAGTGCGGGGGGGAGGTCAGCGTCTTACAATGAGCAGTTCTTC. This sequence encodes CASSAGGRSASYNEQFF.

This sequence joins TRBV7-9 and TRBJ1-2; D is perhaps TRBD1 (5 bases). Germline CDR1 and CDR2: SEHNR and FQNEAQ (reference sequence). CDR3 length equals 16 residues. The ends were cut back, 3 bases at V and 4 bases at J, with 18 bases in the middle. CDR3 coding DNA: TGTGCCAGCAGCTTCGACCCGGGACGCGGGACCTATGGCTACACCTTC. As protein: CASSFDPGRGTYGYTF.

The chain combines TRBV5-1 with TRBJ2-3, with 14 bases fitting TRBD2. The V gene's germline CDR1 is SGHRS and CDR2 YFSETQ. V trimming: 1 base; J trimming: 6 bases; junction bases outside the gene matches: 1. The length of the CDR3 is 15 residues. The CDR3 DNA is TGCGCCAGCAGCTTGTGGACTAGCGGGGGGGATACGCAGTATTTT. Translation gives CASSLWTSGGDTQYF.

The CDR3, as DNA: TGTGCCAGCAGCGACCCTTGGGATCGGCGGAACACTGAAGCTTTCTTT. It specifies CASSDPWDRRNTEAFF. The chain combines TRBV5-4 with TRBJ1-1, with D uncertain. Per the germline V gene, CDR1 is SGHNT and CDR2 is YYREEE (reference sequence). This CDR3 has 16 amino acids. V gave up 4 bases and J gave up 1 base, with 17 bases separating them.

The chain recombines TRBV7-9 with TRBJ2-7; the D gene is possibly TRBD1 (6 bases). Trimming took off 8 bases at V and 3 bases at J, with 11 bases between the two ends. Germline CDR1 and CDR2: SEHNR and FQNEAQ (reference sequence). The CDR3 has 12 residues. This CDR3 is CASGIQGYEQYF. The CDR3 DNA sequence: TGTGCCAGCGGAATACAGGGCTACGAGCAGTACTTC.

The chain links TRBV4-1 to TRBJ1-6; D call uncertain. The ends were cut back, 3 bases at V and 7 bases at J, with 7 bases in the middle. CDR1 and CDR2 (germline): MGHRA, YSYEKL. The CDR3 consists of 13 residues. This CDR3 is CASSQVGNSPLHF. The CDR3 DNA reads TGCGCCAGCAGCCAGGTGGGGAATTCACCCCTCCACTTT.

The gene calls are TRBV6-5 and TRBJ2-5; TRBD1 matches at 8 bases. This CDR3 has 14 amino acids. J gave up 5 bases and V 6 bases, and 8 bases lay outside the gene matches. Germline V gene data show CDR1 as MNHEY and CDR2 as SVGAGI. Written as DNA, the CDR3 is TGTGCCAGCAGGGATCAGGGGGCGGGGGAGACCCAGTACTTC. Residues: CASRDQGAGETQYF.

This sequence joins TRBV9 and TRBJ1-4; D might be TRBD1 (5 bases). In germline, CDR1 is SGDLS, CDR2 YYNGEE. The CDR3 totals 14 residues. V was clipped by 0 bases and J by 6 bases, with 9 bases between them. CDR3 DNA: TGTGCCAGCAGCGTAGGGCCCAGGGATGAAAAACTGTTTTTT. Protein: CASSVGPRDEKLFF.

This chain joins TRBV6-5 and TRBJ1-1; no clear D gene. Germline loops: CDR1 MNHEY, CDR2 SVGAGI. The CDR3 is 14 residues long. Deletions cut 7 bases from V and 6 bases from J, with 18 bases between. For the CDR3, the DNA is TGTGCCAGCACCGACCCCCGGCCCGGAGCTGAAGCTTTCTTT. Translating it yields CASTDPRPGAEAFF.

V and J are TRBV15 and TRBJ1-4; D call uncertain. Germline CDR1 reads LNHNV; CDR2 reads YYDKDF (reference sequence). The CDR3 has 14 residues. Trimming shortened V by 6 bases and J by 10 bases, and 18 bases separated the two germline ends. The chain's CDR3 is CATSPNPGRGKLFF. For the CDR3, the DNA is TGTGCCACCAGTCCGAACCCGGGTCGGGGAAAACTGTTTTTT. The full variable domain, rest sourced from reference TRBV15 and TRBJ1-4, is DAMVIQNPRYQVTQFGKPVTLSCSQTLNHNVMYWYQQKSSQAPKLLFHYYDKDFNNEADTPDNFQSRRPNTSFCFLDIRSPGLGDTAMYLCATSPNPGRGKLFFGSGTQLSVL.

The genes are TRBV18 and TRBJ2-7; 7 nucleotides agree with TRBD1. The CDR3 contains 15 residues. Trimming removed 0 bases from V and 11 bases from J; junction bases left unmatched: 13. Germline V gene data show CDR1 as KGHSH and CDR2 as LQKENI. CDR3 loop: CASSPPAVLGDSKYF. In nucleotides, the CDR3 is TGTGCCAGCTCACCACCGGCGGTCCTGGGGGACAGCAAGTACTTC.

This chain connects TRBV11-2 to TRBJ2-5; D remains ambiguous. Germline-derived CDR1 and CDR2 are SGHAT and FQNNGV. The CDR3 has 16 residues. The ends were cut back, 2 bases at V and 1 base at J, with 14 bases in the middle. The CDR3 sequence is CASSLKVSGFQETQYF. For the CDR3, the DNA is TGTGCCAGCAGCTTAAAAGTATCAGGATTCCAAGAGACCCAGTACTTC.

V gene TRBV5-5 combines with J gene TRBJ1-3; no clear D gene. V shed 3 bases and J shed 0 bases, with 13 bases lying between them. The CDR3 loop spans 16 amino acids. Germline CDR1 is SGHKS and CDR2 is YYEKEE (reference sequence). CDR3 amino acids: CASSSDSLNSGNTIYF. The CDR3 DNA is TGTGCCAGCAGCTCAGACTCACTGAACTCTGGAAACACCATATATTTT.

The chain uses TRBV28 and TRBJ1-2, with TRBD1 matching over 7 bases. Germline values: CDR1 MDHEN, CDR2 SYDVKM. Trimming removed 6 bases from V and 4 bases from J; junction bases left unmatched: 8. The length of the CDR3 is 14 residues. The CDR3: CASRRPGQPYGYTF. Written as DNA, the CDR3 is TGTGCCAGCAGGCGACCGGGACAGCCCTATGGCTACACCTTC.

CDR3 in DNA: TGTGCCAGCAGGGGGACAGGGCCTCAGCCCCAGCATTTT. It specifies CASRGTGPQPQHF. V gene TRBV28 combines with J gene TRBJ1-5, with 9 bases identical to TRBD1. V trimming: 6 bases; J trimming: 6 bases; junction bases outside the gene matches: 3. This CDR3 has 13 residues. Germline V gene sequence: CDR1 MDHEN, CDR2 SYDVKM.

The rearrangement joins TRBV15 to TRBJ2-3; 10 bases align to TRBD2. Germline V lookup: CDR1 LNHNV, CDR2 YYDKDF (reference sequence). With 5 bases clipped from V and 5 bases from J, the junction kept 4 bases outside the gene matches. This CDR3 comprises 14 residues. The CDR3 DNA is TGTGCCACCAGCTCGCGACTAGCGGGAGATACGCAGTATTTT. Its translation: CATSSRLAGDTQYF.

This clone was detected only once. The chain links TRBV27 to TRBJ2-6, with no clear D. CDR3 length: 17 amino acids. CDR1 is MNHEY, CDR2 SMNVEV, per germline (reference sequence). V lost 1 base and J 2 bases, leaving 12 bases between the germline ends. CDR3 sequence reads: CASSLFGLGTGANVLTF. In DNA, the CDR3 is TGTGCCAGCAGTTTATTTGGGTTAGGCACTGGGGCCAACGTCCTGACTTTC. Full variable domain (rest looked up from reference TRBV27 and TRBJ2-6): EAQVTQNPRYLITVTGKKLTVTCSQNMNHEYMSWYRQDPGLGLRQIYYSMNVEVTDKGDVPEGYKVSRKEKRNFPLILESPSPNQTSLYFCASSLFGLGTGANVLTFGAGSRLTVL.

The CDR3 DNA reads as TGTGCTAGTGGTTTGGCCCCCCTAGTTGAGTTCTTC. It codes for CASGLAPLVEFF. The chain employs TRBV12-5 and TRBJ2-1; D not resolved. V dropped 1 base and J dropped 14 bases, with 12 bases sitting between them. From germline, CDR1 is LGHNT and CDR2 FRNRAP. The CDR3 spans 12 residues.

The chain is built from TRBV18 and TRBJ2-1; perhaps TRBD2 as D (6 bases). V was pared by 4 bases and J by 6 bases, with 10 bases between. This CDR3 contains 13 residues. Germline-derived CDR1 and CDR2 are KGHSH and LQKENI. Here the CDR3 reads CASSQEGGNEQFF. DNA for the CDR3: TGTGCCAGCTCACAGGAGGGTGGCAATGAGCAGTTCTTC. The whole variable domain, remainder taken from reference TRBV18 and TRBJ2-1, is NAGVMQNPRHLVRRRGQEARLRCSPMKGHSHVYWYRQLPEEGLKFMVYLQKENIIDESGMPKERFSAEFPKEGPSILRIQQVVRGDSAAYFCASSQEGGNEQFFGPGTRLTVL.

CDR3 sequence reads: CASSLGQGFTYEQYF. CDR3 DNA: TGCGCCAGCAGCCTGGGACAGGGCTTTACCTACGAGCAGTACTTC. This chain uses TRBV4-3 with TRBJ2-7; 9 bases agree with TRBD1. The CDR3 spans 15 residues. CDR1 LGHNA and CDR2 YSLEER come from the germline V gene. With V trimmed by 4 bases and J by 2 bases, 6 bases remained unmatched.

This chain joins TRBV21-1 and TRBJ1-6. TRBV21-1 is marked as a pseudogene. The CDR3 contains 23 residues. CDR3 sequence: CASSTQAIPQGGSGSSYNSPLHF. CDR3 DNA: TGTGCCAGCAGCACACAAGCAATACCTCAGGGGGGGAGTGGGAGCTCCTATAATTCACCCCTCCACTTT.

This chain connects TRBV4-1 to TRBJ2-1; TRBD2 aligns across 14 bases. Trimming cost V 0 bases and J 9 bases; bases outside gene matches: 19. The CDR3 covers 21 residues. Germline CDR1 and CDR2: MGHRA and YSYEKL. CDR3 DNA sequence: TGCGCCAGCAGCCAAGAGTTAAAGGGGACTAGCGGGAGCCTGACCATCCTTGAGCAGTTCTTC. Translated, it gives CASSQELKGTSGSLTILEQFF.

The chain links TRBV29-1 to TRBJ2-3; D call uncertain. V dropped 1 base and J dropped 6 bases, with 14 bases sitting between them. The V gene's germline CDR1 is SQVTM and CDR2 ANQGSEA. The CDR3 covers 14 residues. DNA for the CDR3: TGCAGCGTTGAAGTGTACTCTCGGACCGATACGCAGTATTTT. Amino acid sequence: CSVEVYSRTDTQYF.

The chain employs TRBV19 and TRBJ1-5; 8 bases fit TRBD1. The J segment lost 5 bases and the V segment lost 6 bases, leaving 12 bases of the junction unmatched. Germline V CDR1 and CDR2: LNHDA, SQIVND (reference sequence). This CDR3 comprises 16 residues. The CDR3 region has the DNA TGTGCCAGTAGCAACCATGGGGGACAGGTAGATCAGCCCCAGCATTTT. It translates to CASSNHGGQVDQPQHF.

The chain combines TRBV28 with TRBJ1-5; no definite D call. V was shortened by 5 bases and J by 6 bases, with 17 bases between the two germline ends. Germline assignment: CDR1 MDHEN and CDR2 SYDVKM. CDR3 size: 15 residues. In nucleotides, the CDR3 is TGTGCCAGCAGTCCGGACCCCAGCCAAGGTCAGCCCCAGCATTTT. This encodes CASSPDPSQGQPQHF.